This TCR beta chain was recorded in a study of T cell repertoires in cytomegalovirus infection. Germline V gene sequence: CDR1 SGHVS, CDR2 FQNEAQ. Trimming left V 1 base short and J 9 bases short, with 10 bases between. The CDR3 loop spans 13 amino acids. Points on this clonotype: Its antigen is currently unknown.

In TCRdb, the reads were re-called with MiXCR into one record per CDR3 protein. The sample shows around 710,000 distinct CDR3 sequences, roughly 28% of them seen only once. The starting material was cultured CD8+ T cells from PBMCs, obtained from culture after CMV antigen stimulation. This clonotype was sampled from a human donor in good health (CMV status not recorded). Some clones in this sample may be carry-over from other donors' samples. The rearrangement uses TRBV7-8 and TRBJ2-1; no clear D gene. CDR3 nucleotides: TGTGCCAGCAGCTTAGAAGGTATTGGTGAGCAGTTCTTC. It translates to CASSLEGIGEQFF.